These T cell receptor beta chains were read from a single sample in a study of response to subunit inactivated influenza vaccine. TCRdb itself ran the RT-PCR reads through MiXCR, one entry per CDR3 protein. The sample has fewer than 250,000 distinct CDR3 sequences, about 15% seen once. The material sequenced was CD8+ T cells sorted from PBMCs, taken 5 to 6 days after vaccination. These receptors originate from a man aged 50-59 years who received an inactivated influenza vaccine. Both conserved end residues are part of each CDR3. Each record gives: CDR3 DNA, CDR3 protein, D gene, V gene, clone size, J gene. The D gene is left open where the match is weak. A clone size is listed for some rows: how often the clone was seen (once, few, many), or a class if it is expanded.

CDR3nt: TGTGCCACCAGCAGAGGACTAGCGGGGCGCGGTACGCAGTATTTT; CDR3aa: CATSRGLAGRGTQYF; d_gene: TRBD2; v_gene: TRBV15; abundance: -; j_gene: TRBJ2-3
CDR3nt: TGTGCCAGCACCCAGGAATACTCCTACGAGCAGTACTTC; CDR3aa: CASTQEYSYEQYF; d_gene: -; v_gene: TRBV7-9; abundance: -; j_gene: TRBJ2-7
CDR3nt: TGCGCCAGCAGTGAAAGGGGTTTACCGATGAACACTGAAGCTTTCTTT; CDR3aa: CASSERGLPMNTEAFF; d_gene: -; v_gene: TRBV10-2; abundance: many; j_gene: TRBJ1-1
CDR3nt: TGTGCCAGCAGTTCGACAGTCCTTCCCCCACACAATGAGCAGTTCTTC; CDR3aa: CASSSTVLPPHNEQFF; d_gene: -; v_gene: TRBV6-5; abundance: few; j_gene: TRBJ2-1
CDR3nt: TGTGCCAGCAAAAAGGGGTCGAATGAAAAACTGTTTTTT; CDR3aa: CASKKGSNEKLFF; d_gene: -; v_gene: TRBV2; abundance: -; j_gene: TRBJ1-4
CDR3nt: TGTGCCAGCAGTTTCCCTCAGATGAACACTGAAGCTTTCTTT; CDR3aa: CASSFPQMNTEAFF; d_gene: -; v_gene: TRBV12-3/TRBV12-4; abundance: -; j_gene: TRBJ1-1
CDR3nt: TGTGCCAGCAGTCATTTTAGGGGGGCGGAGACCCAGTACTTC; CDR3aa: CASSHFRGAETQYF; d_gene: -; v_gene: TRBV12-3/TRBV12-4; abundance: few; j_gene: TRBJ2-5
CDR3nt: TGTGCCAGCAGCTTGGTACGGGATTGGGGAAATGAGCAGTTCTTC; CDR3aa: CASSLVRDWGNEQFF; d_gene: -; v_gene: TRBV7-9; abundance: -; j_gene: TRBJ2-1
CDR3nt: TGTGCCAGCAGCCTGACCGGGACCTGGAACACCGGGGAGCTGTTTTTT; CDR3aa: CASSLTGTWNTGELFF; d_gene: -; v_gene: TRBV11-2; abundance: -; j_gene: TRBJ2-2
CDR3nt: TGTGCCACCAGTGATTCCTACAGGGTCCCCGGGGAGCTGTTTTTT; CDR3aa: CATSDSYRVPGELFF; d_gene: -; v_gene: TRBV24-1; abundance: -; j_gene: TRBJ2-2
CDR3nt: TGCGCCAGCAGCTTGGTTCAGGACTACGAGCAGTACTTC; CDR3aa: CASSLVQDYEQYF; d_gene: -; v_gene: TRBV5-1; abundance: -; j_gene: TRBJ2-7
CDR3nt: TGTGCCAGCAGTTACCTAGCAGCGGGCACAGATACGCAGTATTTT; CDR3aa: CASSYLAAGTDTQYF; d_gene: -; v_gene: TRBV6-5; abundance: many; j_gene: TRBJ2-3
CDR3nt: TGTGCCAGCAGCTTAGTAGCGGGGTCACAAGAGACCCAGTACTTC; CDR3aa: CASSLVAGSQETQYF; d_gene: TRBD2; v_gene: TRBV7-2; abundance: -; j_gene: TRBJ2-5
CDR3nt: TGTGCCAGCAGTTACAGAAGGACTGAAGCTTTCTTT; CDR3aa: CASSYRRTEAFF; d_gene: -; v_gene: TRBV6-6; abundance: many; j_gene: TRBJ1-1
CDR3nt: TGTGCCAGCACCGGTCCAGGTTCCGCCTACGAGCAGTACTTC; CDR3aa: CASTGPGSAYEQYF; d_gene: -; v_gene: TRBV28; abundance: few; j_gene: TRBJ2-7
CDR3nt: TGTGCCAGCAGTCCTACACAACTTTCCTACGAGCAGTACTTC; CDR3aa: CASSPTQLSYEQYF; d_gene: -; v_gene: TRBV25-1; abundance: -; j_gene: TRBJ2-7
CDR3nt: TGTGCCAGCAGTTTAATGGTGGCAGGGGGCACCGGGGAGCTGTTTTTT; CDR3aa: CASSLMVAGGTGELFF; d_gene: TRBD1; v_gene: TRBV27; abundance: few; j_gene: TRBJ2-2
CDR3nt: TGTGCCAGCAGTTACGCCGGGACAGGGGGGCTACAGCCCCAGCATTTT; CDR3aa: CASSYAGTGGLQPQHF; d_gene: TRBD1; v_gene: TRBV6-2/TRBV6-3; abundance: many; j_gene: TRBJ1-5
CDR3nt: TGTGCCAGCAGTTTTAACGGCTACTACGAGCAGTACTTC; CDR3aa: CASSFNGYYEQYF; d_gene: -; v_gene: TRBV27; abundance: -; j_gene: TRBJ2-7
CDR3nt: TGTGCCAGCAGTCCGAGCGGGGGGCCGTCCTACGAGCAGTACTTC; CDR3aa: CASSPSGGPSYEQYF; d_gene: TRBD2; v_gene: TRBV12-3/TRBV12-4; abundance: -; j_gene: TRBJ2-7
CDR3nt: TGTGCCTGGAGTGTCGACAGGGTCGAGCAGTACTTC; CDR3aa: CAWSVDRVEQYF; d_gene: TRBD1; v_gene: TRBV30; abundance: few; j_gene: TRBJ2-7
CDR3nt: TGTGCCAGCAGTGAATTCAGCGGGGGGTACAATGAGCAGTTCTTC; CDR3aa: CASSEFSGGYNEQFF; d_gene: TRBD2; v_gene: TRBV25-1; abundance: few; j_gene: TRBJ2-1
CDR3nt: TGTGCCAGCAGTGAACTCGGGAGCTCCTACGAGCAGTACTTC; CDR3aa: CASSELGSSYEQYF; d_gene: -; v_gene: TRBV6-1; abundance: -; j_gene: TRBJ2-7
CDR3nt: TGTGCCAGTAGTACCGTCCCGGCCACTGAAGCTTTCTTT; CDR3aa: CASSTVPATEAFF; d_gene: -; v_gene: TRBV19; abundance: -; j_gene: TRBJ1-1
CDR3nt: TGTGCCAGCACGGCGTCTACCTACGAGCAGTACTTC; CDR3aa: CASTASTYEQYF; d_gene: -; v_gene: TRBV2; abundance: -; j_gene: TRBJ2-7
CDR3nt: TGTGCCAGCAGTTACTTTACGGGGGGCTCCTACAATGAGCAGTTCTTC; CDR3aa: CASSYFTGGSYNEQFF; d_gene: TRBD2; v_gene: TRBV6-5; abundance: -; j_gene: TRBJ2-1
CDR3nt: TGTGCCAGCTCACCACCGGGCGACTACGAGCAGTACTTC; CDR3aa: CASSPPGDYEQYF; d_gene: -; v_gene: TRBV18; abundance: -; j_gene: TRBJ2-7
CDR3nt: TGTGCCAGCAGCGGCGACGTGCTCCGCGGCACAGATACGCAGTATTTT; CDR3aa: CASSGDVLRGTDTQYF; d_gene: -; v_gene: TRBV9; abundance: -; j_gene: TRBJ2-3